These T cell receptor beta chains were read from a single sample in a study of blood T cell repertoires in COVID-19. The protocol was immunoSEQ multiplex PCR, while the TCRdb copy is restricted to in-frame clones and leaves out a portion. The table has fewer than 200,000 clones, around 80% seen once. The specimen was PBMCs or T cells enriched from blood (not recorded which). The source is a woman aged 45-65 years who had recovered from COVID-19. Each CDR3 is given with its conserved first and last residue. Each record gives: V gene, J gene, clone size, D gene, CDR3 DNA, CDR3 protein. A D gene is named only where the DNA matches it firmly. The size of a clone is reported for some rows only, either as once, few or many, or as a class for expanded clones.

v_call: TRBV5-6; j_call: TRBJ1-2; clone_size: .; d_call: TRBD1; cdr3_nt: TGTGCCAGCAGCCCGGGACAGTTCAGGCGCTACACCTTC; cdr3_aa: CASSPGQFRRYTF
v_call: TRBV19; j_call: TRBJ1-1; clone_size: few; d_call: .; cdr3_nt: TGTGCCAGTAGTTATCTGACAGGTCTACTTCCAAACACTGAAGCTTTCTTT; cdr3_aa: CASSYLTGLLPNTEAFF
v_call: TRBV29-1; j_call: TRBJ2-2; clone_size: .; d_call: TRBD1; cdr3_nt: TGCAGCGCGCCGGGACAGGTCACCGGGGAGCTGTTTTTT; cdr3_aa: CSAPGQVTGELFF
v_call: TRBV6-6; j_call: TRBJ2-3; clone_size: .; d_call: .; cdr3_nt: TGTGCCACCAGGGAGGCCAGGGGTATCACAGATACGCAGTATTTT; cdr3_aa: CATREARGITDTQYF
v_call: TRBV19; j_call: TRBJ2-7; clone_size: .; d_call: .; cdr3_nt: TGTGCCAGTAGGATGCGGGGCAACTCATACGAGCAGTACTTC; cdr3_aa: CASRMRGNSYEQYF
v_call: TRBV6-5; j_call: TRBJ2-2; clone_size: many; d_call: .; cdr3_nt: TGTGCCAGCAGCCACCCGGACACCGGGGAGCTGTTTTTT; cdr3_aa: CASSHPDTGELFF
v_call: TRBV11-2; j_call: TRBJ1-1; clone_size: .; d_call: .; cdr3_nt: TGTGCCAGCAGCTTAGCCGGCGGGATAAGCGCAGCTTTCTTT; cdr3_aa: CASSLAGGISAAFF
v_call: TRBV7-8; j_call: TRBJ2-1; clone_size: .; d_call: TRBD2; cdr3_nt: TGTGCCAGCAGCCCATGGACTAGCGGCTACAATGAGCAGTTCTTC; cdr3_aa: CASSPWTSGYNEQFF
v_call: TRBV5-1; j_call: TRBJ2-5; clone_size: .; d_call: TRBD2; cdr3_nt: TGCGCCAGCAGCTTGGTCGGGACTAGCGCGAACCAAGAGACCCAGTACTTC; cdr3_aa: CASSLVGTSANQETQYF
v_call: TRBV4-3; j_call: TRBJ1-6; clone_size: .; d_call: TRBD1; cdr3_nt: TGCGCCAGCAGCCAAGGAGGGACAGCCAATTCACCCCTCCACTTT; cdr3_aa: CASSQGGTANSPLHF
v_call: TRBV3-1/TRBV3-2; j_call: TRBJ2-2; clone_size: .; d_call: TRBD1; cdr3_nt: TGTGCCAGCAGCCCGCCTCACAGGGGGCCCGGGGAGCTGTTTTTT; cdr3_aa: CASSPPHRGPGELFF
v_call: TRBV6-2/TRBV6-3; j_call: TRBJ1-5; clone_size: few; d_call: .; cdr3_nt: TGTGCCAGCAGTTACGGGAGAATAGGCAATCAGCCCCAGCATTTT; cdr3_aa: CASSYGRIGNQPQHF
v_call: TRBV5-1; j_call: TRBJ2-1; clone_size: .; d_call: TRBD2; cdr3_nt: TGCGCCAGCAGCTCCCAGCCGGCAGCGGGGTCGAAGAGCTCCTACAATGAGCAGTTCTTC; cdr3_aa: CASSSQPAAGSKSSYNEQFF
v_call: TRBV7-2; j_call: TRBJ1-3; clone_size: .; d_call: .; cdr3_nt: TGTGCCAGCAGCTTAGCGCGGGTTTCTGGAAACACCATATATTTT; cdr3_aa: CASSLARVSGNTIYF
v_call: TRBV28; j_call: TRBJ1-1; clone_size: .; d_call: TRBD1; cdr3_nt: TGTGCCAGCAGTTCGACAGGGGGGAACACTGAAGCTTTCTTT; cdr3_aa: CASSSTGGNTEAFF
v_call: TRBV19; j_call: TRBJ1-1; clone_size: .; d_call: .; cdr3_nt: TGTGCCAGTAACATGGAGGGAAGGGGTAACACTGAAGCTTTCTTT; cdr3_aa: CASNMEGRGNTEAFF
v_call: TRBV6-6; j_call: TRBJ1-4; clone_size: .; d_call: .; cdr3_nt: TGTGCCAGCAGATCAGGTAGTAATGAAAAACTGTTTTTT; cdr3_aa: CASRSGSNEKLFF
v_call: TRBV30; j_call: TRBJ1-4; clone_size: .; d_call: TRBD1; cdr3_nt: TGTGCACTCGACAGGGGCGCTAATGAAAAACTGTTTTTT; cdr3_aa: CALDRGANEKLFF
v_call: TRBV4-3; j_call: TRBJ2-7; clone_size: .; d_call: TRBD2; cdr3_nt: TGCGCCAGCAGCGCCGGGGGGGCGCCGAGCGAGCAGTACTTC; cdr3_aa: CASSAGGAPSEQYF
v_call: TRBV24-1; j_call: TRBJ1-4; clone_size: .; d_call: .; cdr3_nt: TGTGCCACCAGCCCCGGGTCAAGGGGTGCCGAAAAACTGTTTTTT; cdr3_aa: CATSPGSRGAEKLFF
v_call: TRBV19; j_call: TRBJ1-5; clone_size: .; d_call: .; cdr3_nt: TGTGCCAGTAGTATAGGGGGGGGGATGAATCAGCCCCAGCATTTT; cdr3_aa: CASSIGGGMNQPQHF
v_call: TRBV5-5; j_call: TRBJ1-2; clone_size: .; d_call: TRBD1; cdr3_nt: TGTGCCAGCAGCGAGTGGAAGAAACAGGGGTTTTCGGGCTACACCTTC; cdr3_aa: CASSEWKKQGFSGYTF
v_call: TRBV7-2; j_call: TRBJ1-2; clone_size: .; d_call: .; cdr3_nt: TGTGCCAGCAGGTCAGGGGCCAGGGTGCATGGCTACACCTTC; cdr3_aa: CASRSGARVHGYTF
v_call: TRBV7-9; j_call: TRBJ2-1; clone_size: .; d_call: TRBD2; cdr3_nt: TGTGCCAGCAGCCCTTGGGAGGGGCAGTACAATGAGCAGTTCTTC; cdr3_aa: CASSPWEGQYNEQFF
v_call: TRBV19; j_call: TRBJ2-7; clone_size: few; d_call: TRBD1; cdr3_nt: TGTGCCAGTAGTTTGGACAGGAGATACGAGCAGTACTTC; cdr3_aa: CASSLDRRYEQYF
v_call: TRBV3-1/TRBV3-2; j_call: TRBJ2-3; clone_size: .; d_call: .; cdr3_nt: TGTGCCAGCAGCCAAGATTATTTTACAGGGATCACAGATACGCAGTATTTT; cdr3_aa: CASSQDYFTGITDTQYF
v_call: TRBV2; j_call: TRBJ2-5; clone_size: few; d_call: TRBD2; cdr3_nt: TGTGCCAGTACCATGCGAGCGGGAAGGCAAGAGACCCAGTACTTC; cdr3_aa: CASTMRAGRQETQYF
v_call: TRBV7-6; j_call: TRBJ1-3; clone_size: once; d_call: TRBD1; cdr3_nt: TGTGCCAGCAGCATCGGGACAGTATGGAATGGAAACACCATATATTTT; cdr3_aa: CASSIGTVWNGNTIYF
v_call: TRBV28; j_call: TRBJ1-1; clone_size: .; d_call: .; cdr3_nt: TGTGCCAGCAGTTTATCTCTGGGGGGAGCGAACACTGAAGCTTTCTTT; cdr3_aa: CASSLSLGGANTEAFF
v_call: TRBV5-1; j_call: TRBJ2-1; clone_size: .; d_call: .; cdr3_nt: TGCGCCAGCAGCTTAGCAGTAGCGGATGGGGATGAGCAGTTCTTC; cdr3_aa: CASSLAVADGDEQFF
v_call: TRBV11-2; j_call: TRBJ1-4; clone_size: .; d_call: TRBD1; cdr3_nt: TGTGCCGCCAACTCGGGACAGGGGGCTTGGGGTGAAAAACTGTTTTTT; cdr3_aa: CAANSGQGAWGEKLFF
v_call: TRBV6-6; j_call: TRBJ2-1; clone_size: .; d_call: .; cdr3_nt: TGTGCCAGCAGTTACTCGGGTACGGGTGAGCAGTTCTTC; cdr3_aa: CASSYSGTGEQFF
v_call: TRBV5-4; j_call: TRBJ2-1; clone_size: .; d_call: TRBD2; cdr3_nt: TGTGCCAGCAGCCCCGGGGCTAGCGGAATACACAATGAGCAGTTCTTC; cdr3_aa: CASSPGASGIHNEQFF
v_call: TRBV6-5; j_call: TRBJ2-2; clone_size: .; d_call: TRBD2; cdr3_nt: TGTGCCAGCAGTTGGGTAGCGGGTACCGGGGAGCTGTTTTTT; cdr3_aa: CASSWVAGTGELFF
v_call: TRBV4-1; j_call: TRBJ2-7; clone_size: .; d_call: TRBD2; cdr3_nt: TGCGCCAGCAGCCCGGGACTAGCGACATCGTACGAGCAGTACTTC; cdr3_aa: CASSPGLATSYEQYF
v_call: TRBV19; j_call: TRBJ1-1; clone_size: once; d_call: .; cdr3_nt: TGTGCCAGTAGTATAATATATACTACTGAAGCTTTCTTT; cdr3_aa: CASSIIYTTEAFF
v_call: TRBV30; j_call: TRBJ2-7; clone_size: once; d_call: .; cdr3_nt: TGTGCCTGGACGGGCGGACTCCGCTACGAGCAGTACTTC; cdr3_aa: CAWTGGLRYEQYF
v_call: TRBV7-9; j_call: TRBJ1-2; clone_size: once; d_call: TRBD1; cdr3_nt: TGTGCCAGCAGCTTAATGGGACAGCTTTATGGCTACACCTTC; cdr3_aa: CASSLMGQLYGYTF
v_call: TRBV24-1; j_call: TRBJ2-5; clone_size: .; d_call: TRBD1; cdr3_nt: TGTGCCACCAGCAGCTCGGGACAGGGGGCGAGAGAGACCCAGTACTTC; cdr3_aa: CATSSSGQGARETQYF
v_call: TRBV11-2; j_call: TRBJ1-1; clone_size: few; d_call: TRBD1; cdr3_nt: TGTGCCAGCAGCCCCCAGGGGGTTAATACTGGGACTGAAGCTTTCTTT; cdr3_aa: CASSPQGVNTGTEAFF
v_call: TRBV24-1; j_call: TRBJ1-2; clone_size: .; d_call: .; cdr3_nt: TGTGCCACCAGTGACCCAGGGACAACCTATGGCTACACCTTC; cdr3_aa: CATSDPGTTYGYTF